What follows are 7 T cell receptor beta chains derived from one specimen sequenced in a study of human T cells and chemical hapten exposure. MiXCR was run by TCRdb on the RACE reads, yielding one entry per CDR3 protein. The sample has around 330,000 distinct CDR3 sequences, over 5% seen once. Sample time point: pre-sensitization, week 0. This sample's treatment: therapeutic diphenylcyclopropenone sensitization with weekly scalp DPC. Sequences were derived from whole blood, sampled in connection with sensitization to the hapten diphenylcyclopropenone (DPC). The origin of the receptors is a woman aged 18-30 years with alopecia areata. Some clones in this sample may be carry-over from other donors' samples.

This clonotype has more than one count but fewer than ten. The CDR3 DNA reads as TGTGCCAGCAGTTACTGGCAGGGGGCGAGGAACACTGAAGCTTTCTTT. It yields the protein CASSYWQGARNTEAFF. J is TRBJ1-1 and V is TRBV6-2 or TRBV6-3; 8 bases are shared with TRBD1. This CDR3 spans 16 amino acids. V gave up 1 base and J gave up 1 base; unmatched junction bases: 5. Germline CDR1 and CDR2: MNHEY and SVGEGT.

This clonotype was detected ten times or more. This chain connects TRBV11-2 to TRBJ1-1, with D perhaps TRBD1 (6 bases). Germline-derived CDR1 and CDR2 are SGHAT and FQNNGV. The CDR3 sequence is 15 residues long. Trimming removed 2 bases from V and 1 base from J, with 11 bases in between. The CDR3 here is CASSLSGGQNTEAFF. CDR3 DNA: TGTGCCAGCAGCTTAAGCGGGGGCCAGAACACTGAAGCTTTCTTT.

This clonotype showed up just a few times. V and J are TRBV6-1 and TRBJ1-6, with TRBD1 as a possible D gene (5 bases). CDR3 length equals 14 residues. CDR1 MNHNS and CDR2 SASEGT come from the germline V gene. Trimming stripped 6 bases from V and 8 bases from J, with 14 bases between. CDR3 sequence (DNA): TGTGCCAGCAGCAGGGACTGGGCGGATTCACCCCTCCACTTT. Its protein product is CASSRDWADSPLHF.

This clonotype turned up a few times. The chain employs TRBV4-1 and TRBJ1-1; weak D call: TRBD1 (5 bases). Trimming pared 7 bases from V and 1 base from J, leaving 19 bases between. The CDR3 runs 16 residues. CDR1 and CDR2 from the germline V gene are MGHRA and YSYEKL. The CDR3 here is CASKSRAAQGNTEAFF. The DNA of the CDR3 is TGCGCCAGCAAGTCTCGGGCGGCCCAGGGGAACACTGAAGCTTTCTTT.

This clonotype was detected a few times. The V call is TRBV28, the J call TRBJ2-4; the D gene is possibly TRBD1 (7 bases). V was pared by 7 bases and J by 6 bases, with 13 bases between. The CDR3 is 13 residues long. Germline CDR1 MDHEN, CDR2 SYDVKM. The CDR3 sequence: CASTVQGGNIQYF. CDR3 sequence (DNA): TGTGCCAGCACCGTCCAGGGGGGAAACATTCAGTACTTC.

V and J are TRBV6-5 and TRBJ1-5; D call uncertain. The CDR3 runs 14 residues. Germline V gene data show CDR1 as MNHEY and CDR2 as SVGAGI. V lost 5 bases to trimming and J lost 4 bases, with 12 bases between them. The DNA of the CDR3 is TGTGCCAGCAGTATGAGCGGACTTAATCAGCCCCAGCATTTT. This codes for CASSMSGLNQPQHF.

This clonotype was counted ten times or more. This sequence joins TRBV12-3 or TRBV12-4 and TRBJ2-5; D perhaps matches TRBD2 (6 bases). The CDR3 runs 13 residues. V lost 6 bases, J lost 4 bases, and 12 bases lay in between. CDR3 in amino acids: CASSFQGGETQYF. The CDR3 nucleotides read TGTGCCAGCAGCTTTCAGGGAGGAGAGACCCAGTACTTC.